One and the same sample provided the 27 T cell receptor beta chains below, sequenced in a study of T-cell reconstitution after alpha-beta-depleted transplantation in children. A TCRbeta library incorporating unique molecular identifiers was prepared. TCRdb recomputed calls from the PCR reads with MiXCR, one row per CDR3 protein. This repertoire shows about 500,000 distinct CDR3 sequences, about an eighth found once; its top ten account for 14%. This material consisted of PBMCs, mostly from graft donor cells, taken 180 days after TCRalphabeta/CD19-depleted stem cell transplant. These receptors were obtained from a female patient aged 2 to 10 who had a stem cell transplant for aplastic anemia, so the T cells may come from the graft donor.

J is TRBJ1-1 and V is TRBV27; TRBD1 agrees at 7 bases. J lost 3 bases, V lost 6 bases, and 10 bases had no gene match. The CDR3 sequence is 15 residues long. Germline V gives CDR1 MNHEY, CDR2 SMNVEV (reference sequence). The CDR3 coding sequence is TGTGCCAGCAGCCAACAGGGGCTGAGGTACACTGAAGCTTTCTTT. It is translated as CASSQQGLRYTEAFF.

The chain links TRBV11-1 to TRBJ2-3, with 12 bases lining up with TRBD2. This CDR3 is 22 amino acids long. J gave up 3 bases and V 0 bases, and 19 bases lay outside the gene matches. CDR1 and CDR2 (germline): SGHAT, FQDESV (reference sequence). CDR3 loop: CASSLAHTPGLAGRGGTDTQYF. The CDR3 nucleotides read TGTGCCAGCAGCTTAGCACATACCCCGGGACTAGCGGGCCGGGGAGGGACAGATACGCAGTATTTT.

The V gene is TRBV30, the J gene TRBJ1-1; D is uncertain. The CDR3 covers 12 residues. CDR1 and CDR2 (germline): GTSNPN, SVGIG (reference sequence). Trimming pared 3 bases from V and 1 base from J, leaving 6 bases between. The CDR3 region has the DNA TGTGCCTGGAGGCCTCAGAACACTGAAGCTTTCTTT. Encoded protein: CAWRPQNTEAFF. Based on the CDR3 plus reference TRBV30 and TRBJ1-1, the full variable domain is SQTIHQWPATLVQPVGSPLSLECTVEGTSNPNLYWYRQAAGRGLQLLFYSVGIGQISSEVPQNLSASRPQDRQFILSSKKLLLSDSGFYLCAWRPQNTEAFFGQGTRLTVV.

This clonotype was recorded many times. The chain has TRBV7-6 and TRBJ2-7, with unresolved D. The CDR3 loop spans 15 amino acids. V lost 0 bases to trimming and J lost 3 bases, with 12 bases between them. The germline V gene has CDR1 SGHVS and CDR2 FNYEAQ. The CDR3 bases are TGTGCCAGCAGCTTAGCGTGGACCCCGGACTACGAGCAGTACTTC. Protein sequence: CASSLAWTPDYEQYF.

This clonotype was found many times. The chain uses TRBV19 and TRBJ2-7; the D gene is possibly TRBD1 (5 bases). The germline V gene encodes CDR1 LNHDA and CDR2 SQIVND (reference sequence). The CDR3 has 14 amino acids. Trimming shortened V by 6 bases and J by 2 bases, and 14 bases separated the two germline ends. The CDR3 sequence is CASSSASGPYEQYV. CDR3 DNA: TGTGCCAGTAGCTCCGCCTCAGGGCCCTACGAGCAGTACGTC.

The table lists this clonotype with a few counts. V and J are TRBV11-3 and TRBJ2-1; D is undetermined. The V end lost 5 bases, the J end lost 4 bases, and 12 bases lay between the germline ends. The CDR3 length is 14 residues. Looked up from germline, CDR1 is SGHNT and CDR2 is YENEEA. The CDR3 DNA reads TGTGCCAGCAGCCTGAAGATGGGGTACAATGAGCAGTTCTTC. Its translation: CASSLKMGYNEQFF.

V and J are TRBV28 and TRBJ1-1; 10 bases are shared with TRBD1. There are 15 residues in the CDR3. V trimming: 6 bases; J trimming: 1 base; junction bases outside the gene matches: 5. CDR1 is MDHEN, CDR2 SYDVKM, per germline. CDR3 loop: CASSQRQGANTEAFF. CDR3 sequence (DNA): TGTGCCAGCAGCCAAAGACAGGGGGCGAACACTGAAGCTTTCTTT.

The chain couples TRBV28 to TRBJ2-4, with a possible D match to TRBD1 (6 bases). Germline CDR1 is MDHEN and CDR2 is SYDVKM. Trimming stripped 6 bases from V and 5 bases from J, with 26 bases between. The CDR3 totals 18 residues. CDR3 residues: CASRPIEGQGWGQNIQYF. The CDR3 region has the DNA TGTGCCAGCAGACCAATTGAGGGGCAGGGGTGGGGTCAAAACATTCAGTACTTC. The full variable domain, in which reference TRBV28 and TRBJ2-4 provide the parts outside the CDR3, is DVKVTQSSRYLVKRTGEKVFLECVQDMDHENMFWYRQDPGLGLRLIYFSYDVKMKEKGDIPEGYSVSREKKERFSLILESASTNQTSMYLCASRPIEGQGWGQNIQYFGAGTRLSVL.

The genes are TRBV20-1 and TRBJ2-5; D gene ambiguous. The V and J ends lost 2 bases and 5 bases respectively, with 15 bases between them. The CDR3 covers 14 residues. Germline V gene lookup returns CDR1 DFQATT and CDR2 SNEGSKA (reference sequence). For the CDR3, the DNA is TGCAGTGCTAGACCAAGGAGCTTTAGGGAGACCCAGTACTTC. Translating gives CSARPRSFRETQYF.

This clonotype was picked up many times. The rearrangement links TRBV12-3 or TRBV12-4 to TRBJ1-2, with D unresolved. Trimming pared 6 bases from V and 3 bases from J, leaving 20 bases between. The CDR3 sequence is 16 residues long. In DNA form, the CDR3 reads TGTGCCAGCAGCTACCCCGGGATTCCGACTTACTATGGCTACACCTTC. Protein product: CASSYPGIPTYYGYTF.

CDR3 sequence reads: CASSFGAGQQTQYF. The CDR3 bases are TGTGCCAGCAGCTTCGGGGCAGGTCAACAGACCCAGTACTTC. The chain uses TRBV5-5 and TRBJ2-5; either TRBD1 or TRBD2 may fit D (5 bases each). Trimming cost V 2 bases and J 6 bases, with 14 bases left between them. CDR1 SGHKS and CDR2 YYEKEE come from the germline V gene (reference sequence). The CDR3 is 14 residues long.

This clonotype was detected a few times. The V and J genes are TRBV12-3 or TRBV12-4 and TRBJ1-1; 10 bases map to TRBD1. The V segment lost 5 bases and the J segment 1 base; nucleotides outside the gene matches: 10. The CDR3 covers 17 residues. The CDR3 sequence: CASSAAGTGAWNTEAFF. DNA for the CDR3: TGTGCCAGCAGTGCAGCCGGGACAGGGGCCTGGAACACTGAAGCTTTCTTT.

In this sample, this clonotype turned up a few times. V and J are TRBV5-1 and TRBJ1-3, with D possibly being TRBD1 (6 bases). Germline CDR1 SGHRS, CDR2 YFSETQ. The V gene lost 3 bases and the J gene lost 7 bases, with 14 bases spanning the gap. The CDR3 covers 14 residues. The CDR3 DNA is TGCGCCAGCAGCTGGACAGCGGGAGCCAACACCATATATTTT. It codes for CASSWTAGANTIYF.

The rearrangement links TRBV20-1 to TRBJ1-2; D unclear. Trimming left V 5 bases short and J 7 bases short, with 11 bases between. The CDR3 loop spans 11 amino acids. Germline loops: CDR1 DFQATT, CDR2 SNEGSKA (reference sequence). CDR3 in DNA: TGCAGTGCTCACGGAAGGACTGGCTACACCTTC. It encodes CSAHGRTGYTF.

This chain uses TRBV12-3 or TRBV12-4 with TRBJ1-4; 9 nucleotides line up with TRBD1. This CDR3 is 18 amino acids long. V trimming: 1 base; J trimming: 3 bases; junction bases outside the gene matches: 9. The chain's CDR3 is CASSLVPGTGFPNEKLFF. CDR3 coding DNA: TGTGCCAGCAGTTTAGTCCCCGGGACAGGGTTCCCTAATGAAAAACTGTTTTTT.

This rearrangement joins TRBV29-1 to TRBJ2-5; D is unclear. This CDR3 spans 13 amino acids. CDR1 and CDR2 from the germline V gene are SQVTM and ANQGSEA. Trimming shortened V by 6 bases and J by 5 bases, and 16 bases separated the two germline ends. CDR3 sequence reads: CSVPPPPWETQYF. The CDR3 bases are TGCAGCGTCCCGCCCCCTCCTTGGGAGACCCAGTACTTC.

The V and J genes are TRBV20-1 and TRBJ2-1, with D tentatively TRBD1 or TRBD2 (5 bases each). This CDR3 spans 14 amino acids. Trimming removed 8 bases at V and 0 bases at J, with 14 bases between. Germline lookup yields CDR1 DFQATT and CDR2 SNEGSKA (reference sequence). The CDR3 sequence: CSSWGPDSYNEQFF. The CDR3 nucleotides are TGCAGTTCTTGGGGACCAGACTCCTACAATGAGCAGTTCTTC.

The gene calls are TRBV24-1 and TRBJ2-3, with 14 bases matching TRBD2. J was trimmed by 3 bases and V by 2 bases; bases with no gene match: 9. The length of the CDR3 is 19 residues. Germline CDR1 and CDR2: KGHDR and SFDVKD. CDR3 sequence (DNA): TGTGCCACCAGTGATTCCTCCGGGACTAGCGGGAGTTTGACAGATACGCAGTATTTT. It yields the protein CATSDSSGTSGSLTDTQYF.

This chain uses TRBV6-1 with TRBJ1-5, with TRBD1 identical over 8 bases. With 8 bases clipped from V and 4 bases from J, the junction kept 10 bases outside the gene matches. The CDR3 contains 15 residues. Germline loops: CDR1 MNHNS, CDR2 SASEGT. CDR3 bases: TGTGCCAGCTCTCCGGACAGGGCGGGAAATCAGCCCCAGCATTTT. This encodes CASSPDRAGNQPQHF.

This clonotype was found many times. This sequence joins TRBV20-1 and TRBJ2-2, with 9 positions matching TRBD1. The CDR3 totals 14 residues. CDR1 and CDR2 from the germline V gene are DFQATT and SNEGSKA (reference sequence). V lost 6 bases and J lost 6; bases outside the gene matches: 8. The CDR3 nucleotides are TGCAGTGCCCGGGACAGGGAATTCCCCGGGGAGCTGTTTTTT. It yields the protein CSARDREFPGELFF.

The V gene is TRBV7-9, the J gene TRBJ1-4, with D perhaps TRBD1 (6 bases). Per germline, CDR1 SEHNR and CDR2 FQNEAQ (reference sequence). The CDR3 spans 16 residues. V dropped 3 bases and J dropped 7 bases, with 18 bases sitting between them. The CDR3 DNA sequence: TGTGCCAGCAGCTTGAAACAGGGCAACGAGGCTGAAAAACTGTTTTTT. Protein product: CASSLKQGNEAEKLFF.

In this sample, this clonotype turned up a few times. This sequence joins TRBV27 and TRBJ1-4; D not certain. Germline loops: CDR1 MNHEY, CDR2 SMNVEV (reference sequence). Between the trimmed V and J ends, which lost 6 bases and 3 bases, there was a span of 11 bases. The CDR3 spans 14 residues. The CDR3 loop reads CASRDLRANEKLFF. CDR3 nucleotide sequence: TGTGCCAGCAGGGACCTTCGGGCTAATGAAAAACTGTTTTTT.

The V and J genes are TRBV29-1 and TRBJ1-2; D is possibly TRBD1 (5 bases). The CDR3 is made up of 12 amino acids. Per germline, CDR1 SQVTM and CDR2 ANQGSEA. The V and J ends lost 0 bases and 6 bases respectively, with 8 bases between them. CDR3 sequence: CSVEEQGDGYTF. The CDR3, as DNA: TGCAGCGTTGAAGAGCAGGGAGATGGCTACACCTTC.

This clonotype was found a few times. The chain links TRBV3-1 to TRBJ1-1; 8 positions match TRBD1. The CDR3 spans 15 residues. J was trimmed by 6 bases and V by 4 bases; bases with no gene match: 10. Germline assignment: CDR1 LGHDT and CDR2 YNNKEL (reference sequence). The CDR3 is CASSPRQGRWAEAFF. The CDR3 coding sequence is TGTGCCAGCAGCCCTAGACAGGGGAGGTGGGCTGAAGCTTTCTTT.

This clonotype has just a few counts. This rearrangement joins TRBV7-9 to TRBJ2-7; weak D call: TRBD1 (6 bases). The CDR3 spans 14 residues. Trimming removed 1 base from V and 2 bases from J, with 9 bases in between. Germline values: CDR1 SEHNR, CDR2 FQNEAQ (reference sequence). The CDR3 region has the DNA TGTGCCAGCAGCTTAGACCGGACAGCCTACGAGCAGTACGTC. Its protein is CASSLDRTAYEQYV.

V gene TRBV5-8 combines with J gene TRBJ2-7; no definite D call. The V end was cut by 5 bases, the J end by 6 bases, with 12 bases between. The length of the CDR3 is 12 residues. Germline CDR1 reads SGHTS; CDR2 reads YDEGEE. CDR3 in DNA: TGTGCCAGCAGACCCCGGTTGGGCGAGCAGTACGTC. This sequence encodes CASRPRLGEQYV.

Many counts were recorded for this clonotype. The J gene is TRBJ2-3, the V gene TRBV29-1; D call uncertain. The length of the CDR3 is 12 residues. Between the trimmed V and J ends, which lost 3 bases and 2 bases, there was a span of 6 bases. Germline V gene lookup returns CDR1 SQVTM and CDR2 ANQGSEA. The CDR3 DNA sequence: TGCAGCGTTGATCCTAACACAGATACGCAGTATTTT. Amino acids: CSVDPNTDTQYF.